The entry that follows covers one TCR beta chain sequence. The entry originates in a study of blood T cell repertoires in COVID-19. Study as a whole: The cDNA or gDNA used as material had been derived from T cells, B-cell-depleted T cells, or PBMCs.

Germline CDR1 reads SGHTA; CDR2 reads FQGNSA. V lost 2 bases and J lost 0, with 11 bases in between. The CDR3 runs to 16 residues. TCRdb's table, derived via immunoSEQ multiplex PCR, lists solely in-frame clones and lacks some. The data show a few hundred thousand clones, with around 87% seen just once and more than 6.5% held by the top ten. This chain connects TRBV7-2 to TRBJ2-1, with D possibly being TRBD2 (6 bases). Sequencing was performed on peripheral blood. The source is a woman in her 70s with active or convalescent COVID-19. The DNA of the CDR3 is TGTGCCAGCAGCTTATTGCGGGGCCCCTCCTACAATGAGCAGTTCTTC. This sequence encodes CASSLLRGPSYNEQFF.